This T cell receptor (beta chain) was retrieved from a study of blood T cell repertoires in COVID-19. Turning to the study itself: Acute and convalescent COVID-19 specimens originated in the United States, Italy and Spain. PBMCs, B-cell-depleted T cells, or T cells provided the cDNA or gDNA that made up the material.

Per the study methods: Estimation of nucleated cell counts was performed using reference gene primer amplification. The table came from immunoSEQ multiplex PCR; TCRdb's copy has only in-frame clones and leaves some out. V, J and clone size were drawn from that table, and D and trimming were deduced from the DNA. The table has 80,000 to 100,000 clones, about four fifths seen once. The CDR3 contains 17 residues. The V gene's germline CDR1 is SGHRS and CDR2 YFSETQ. V was pared by 0 bases and J by 5 bases, with 17 bases between. This rearrangement joins TRBV5-1 to TRBJ1-4, with TRBD1 as a possible D gene (6 bases). The receptor's source is a human donor in a cohort sampled during active COVID-19. Sequencing input: peripheral blood. The CDR3 is CASSLGGLQGRNEKLFF. CDR3 nucleotides: TGCGCCAGCAGCTTGGGGGGCCTACAGGGACGAAATGAAAAACTGTTTTTT.